Described below is a single T cell receptor (beta chain) sequence and its context. There is no known antigen for this receptor. No base-level quality is on record; no much larger clone is a single base apart. The data were obtained in a study of T-cell reconstitution after alpha-beta-depleted transplantation in children (dated by TCRdb to about 2016). A note on the overall study: Using TCR repertoire profiling, the study followed T-cell immune reconstitution in a quantitative way in children after TCRalphabeta/CD19-depleted allogeneic hematopoietic cell transplantation. Study-wide findings and limitations: About two months after transplant, the apparently early recovery of alphabetaT-cell counts reportedly depended on just several hundred clones that had expanded rapidly and came from non-depleted graft cells. The frequencies of hyperexpanded clones fell over the following months, and after one year, T-cell counts and TCRbeta diversity were mostly attributed to newly produced T cells. The high TCRbeta diversity at day 60 in some patients was ascribed to recipient T cells and intrathymic progenitors that had survived conditioning.

To prepare the library, PCR was applied. These reads were obtained on an Illumina HiSeq 2500. TCR library preparation used molecular barcoding, with unique molecular identifiers applied to normalize quantification of the TCRbeta repertoire. The public reads were reprocessed in TCRdb via fastp at Q25 and MiXCR, keeping in-frame beta chains. Rows with a matching CDR3 protein are joined into one entry that keeps the most common DNA and genes. This sample comprises about 78,000 distinct CDR3 sequences, around 14% of them detected only once. The ten top clones hold 25% to 30% of the sample. The treatment or condition label on this specimen signifies: allogeneic hematopoietic cell transplantation with graft depleted of TCRalphabeta T cells and CD19 B cells. TCRalphabeta/CD19-depleted allogeneic hematopoietic cell grafts were given to the transplant recipients, all of whom were children. CDR1 and CDR2 are read off the germline V gene (reference sequence) as LNHDA and SQIVND. V was cut back by 10 bases and J by 4 bases, leaving a gap of 10 bases between them. The CDR3 numbers 12 residues from cysteine through phenylalanine. Just the 36-base CDR3 DNA is kept, in frame starting at base 1.

The specimen was PBMCs, mostly from graft donor cells, collected 180 days after TCRalphabeta/CD19-depleted stem cell transplant. The sequence came from a male patient under 10 years old who had a stem cell transplant for acute lymphoblastic leukemia, so the T cells may come from the graft donor. This sequence uses TRBV19 and TRBJ2-2; the D region possibly corresponds to TRBD2 (5 bases align). The DNA sequence is as follows: TGTGCCACCACGAGGGTCACCGGGGAGCTGTTTTTT. This is translated as CATTRVTGELFF.